A single sample gave rise to the 4 T cell receptor beta chains below, sequenced in a study of T cell responses to AZD1222 COVID-19 vaccine. The repertoire was sequenced with immunoSEQ multiplex PCR; TCRdb's copy has only in-frame clones and lacks some. The data hold over 130,000 clones, with 88% observed a single time. The sample was peripheral blood, taken 28 days after the second AZD1222 dose. These TCRs come from an adult who received the AZD1222 COVID-19 vaccine.

The CDR3 is CASSWPLAGGSTDTQYF. For the CDR3, the DNA is TGCGCCAGCAGCTGGCCCCTAGCGGGAGGGAGCACAGATACGCAGTATTTT. This chain uses TRBV5-1 with TRBJ2-3; 12 bases agree with TRBD2. The CDR3 length is 17 residues. Looked up from germline, CDR1 is SGHRS and CDR2 is YFSETQ. Trimming at V came to 3 bases and at J to 0 bases, leaving 5 bases not matched to a gene.

Comments on this clone: This specimen includes other DNA sequences encoding the same CDR3. CDR3 region: CASSLGGYNEQFF. The CDR3 nucleotides read TGTGCCAGCAGTTTAGGGGGTTACAATGAGCAGTTCTTC. The chain uses TRBV27 and TRBJ2-1, with D perhaps being TRBD1 or TRBD2 (5 bases each). Germline V gene sequence: CDR1 MNHEY, CDR2 SMNVEV (reference sequence). Trimming removed 2 bases from V and 4 bases from J, with 6 bases in between. The CDR3 consists of 13 residues.

The chain uses TRBV30 and TRBJ1-5, with D uncertain. Germline CDR1 GTSNPN, CDR2 SVGIG (reference sequence). The CDR3 covers 12 residues. V was cut by 2 bases and J by 10 bases, with 12 bases left in between. CDR3 amino acids: CAWSQVLGPQHF. CDR3 nucleotides: TGTGCCTGGAGTCAAGTTCTGGGTCCCCAGCATTTT. The full variable domain, its missing parts supplied by reference TRBV30 and TRBJ1-5, is SQTIHQWPATLVQPVGSPLSLECTVEGTSNPNLYWYRQAAGRGLQLLFYSVGIGQISSEVPQNLSASRPQDRQFILSSKKLLLSDSGFYLCAWSQVLGPQHFGDGTRLSIL.

The count of this clone is one. The CDR3 is CASSKAGGLLSISTDTQYF. The CDR3 DNA sequence: TGTGCCAGTAGTAAAGCGGGAGGCCTACTCTCAATTAGCACAGATACGCAGTATTTT. The chain has TRBV19 and TRBJ2-3, with 9 bases aligning to TRBD2. Germline trimming cut 4 bases from V and 0 bases from J; bases unmatched to any gene: 14. The CDR3 extends over 19 amino acids. Per the germline V gene, CDR1 is LNHDA and CDR2 is SQIVND (reference sequence).